The 19 T cell receptor beta chains below come from one sample, sequenced in a study of T cells in Graves' hyperthyroidism and ophthalmopathy. Amplification yielded TCR beta CDR3 regions, with RNA transcripts as the source. The HTBI primer set served for first-round RT-PCR of the TCR CDR3. Via MiXCR, TCRdb re-called the multiplex PCR reads, giving one row per CDR3 protein. Of some 600,000 distinct CDR3 sequences listed, over 11% are singletons. The sequencing sample was made of blood. These TCRs come from a woman in her thirties with Graves' hyperthyroidism that later progressed to Graves' ophthalmopathy.

This clonotype came up many times. This chain links TRBV9 with TRBJ2-5; 9 bases are a match to TRBD2. This CDR3 is built from 14 residues. The trim removed 2 bases at V and 3 bases at J, leaving 2 bases unmatched. Looked up from germline, CDR1 is SGDLS and CDR2 is YYNGEE. This CDR3 is CASSVSGSEETQYF. In DNA form, the CDR3 reads TGTGCCAGCAGCGTTAGCGGGAGCGAAGAGACCCAGTACTTC.

This clonotype appeared many times. The J gene is TRBJ1-1, the V gene TRBV6-1; 7 positions match TRBD1. V trimming: 2 bases; J trimming: 1 base; junction bases outside the gene matches: 10. This CDR3 is built from 17 residues. Germline CDR1 and CDR2: MNHNS and SASEGT. The CDR3: CASSEYPGGGTNTEAFF. CDR3 sequence (DNA): TGTGCCAGCAGTGAATATCCAGGGGGAGGAACGAACACTGAAGCTTTCTTT.

About this clonotype: A clone one base away is much larger, so this may be a read error. This chain links TRBV6-1 with TRBJ2-1, with D unresolved. V lost 5 bases, J lost 0 bases, and 17 bases lay in between. CDR3 size: 17 residues. Germline V gives CDR1 MNHNS, CDR2 SASEGT. This CDR3 is CASSKKGSEASYNEQFF. Here the CDR3 DNA reads TGTGCCAGCAGTAAAAAGGGTTCGGAAGCCTCCTACAATGAGCAGTTCTTC.

V usage is TRBV6-4 and J usage is TRBJ1-2; D uncertain. The V and J ends lost 0 bases and 4 bases respectively, with 3 bases between them. CDR1 is MRHNA, CDR2 SNTAGT, per germline. The CDR3 covers 12 residues. The CDR3 DNA reads as TGTGCCAGCAGTGACTCCAGCTATGGCTACACCTTC. This sequence encodes CASSDSSYGYTF.

This clonotype has a count of ten or more. The genes are TRBV29-1 and TRBJ2-1; 12 bases agree with TRBD2. Germline trimming cut 8 bases from V and 4 bases from J; bases unmatched to any gene: 27. Germline V gene sequence: CDR1 SQVTM, CDR2 ANQGSEA. CDR3 length: 21 residues. The CDR3 reads CSIGGQGATSGRNLLYNEQFF. The CDR3 DNA reads as TGCAGCATTGGGGGGCAGGGGGCAACTAGCGGGAGGAATCTCCTTTACAATGAGCAGTTCTTC.

Remarks on this clonotype: This sequence may be a read error, since a much larger clone differs from it by one base. This chain connects TRBV7-9 to TRBJ2-7; tentatively, D is TRBD1 (5 bases). Germline V gene sequence: CDR1 SEHNR, CDR2 FQNEAQ (reference sequence). The V end lost 5 bases, the J end lost 5 bases, and 19 bases lay between the germline ends. The CDR3 sequence is 15 residues long. CDR3 sequence: CASSTQQDPIDEQYF. In nucleotides, the CDR3 is TGTGCCAGCAGCACCCAACAGGACCCAATTGACGAGCAGTACTTC. Full variable domain (missing parts from reference TRBV7-9 and TRBJ2-7): DTGVSQNPRHKITKRGQNVTFRCDPISEHNRLYWYRQTLGQGPEFLTYFQNEAQLEKSRLLSDRFSAERPKGSFSTLEIQRTEQGDSAMYLCASSTQQDPIDEQYFGPGTRLTVT.

The table lists this clonotype with many counts. As DNA, the CDR3 is TGTGCCAGCAGCTTAGCTAGCGGACTCACAGATACGCAGTATTTT. Amino acid sequence: CASSLASGLTDTQYF. The chain uses TRBV11-2 and TRBJ2-3; 7 bases align to TRBD2. The germline gives CDR1 SGHAT, CDR2 FQNNGV. The CDR3 length is 15 residues. Trimming removed 1 base from V and 2 bases from J; junction bases left unmatched: 3.

This clonotype was observed a few times. The chain employs TRBV4-1 and TRBJ2-7, with 8 bases identical to TRBD2. The trim removed 0 bases at V and 3 bases at J, leaving 4 bases unmatched. Per germline, CDR1 MGHRA and CDR2 YSYEKL. CDR3 length equals 15 residues. As DNA, the CDR3 is TGCGCCAGCAGCCAAGAGGGACTAGGTCGCTACGAGCAGTACTTC. Translating gives CASSQEGLGRYEQYF.

This clonotype was found a few times. The chain recombines TRBV7-2 with TRBJ1-6; 8 bases agree with TRBD1. CDR1 is SGHTA, CDR2 FQGNSA, per germline. The CDR3 is 20 amino acids. Trimming removed 7 bases from V and 3 bases from J; junction bases left unmatched: 20. CDR3 loop: CASTGPTGEASTLYNSPLHF. CDR3 coding DNA: TGTGCCAGCACCGGGCCGACAGGGGAAGCATCAACTCTCTATAATTCACCCCTCCACTTT.

This clonotype was counted only a few times. The rearrangement uses TRBV9 and TRBJ2-1, with a possible D match to TRBD2 (5 bases). The germline CDR1 and CDR2 sequences are SGDLS and YYNGEE. V lost 5 bases and J 1 base, leaving 13 bases between the germline ends. The CDR3 runs to 15 residues. The CDR3 loop reads CASSVLAESYNEQFF. In DNA, the CDR3 is TGTGCCAGCAGTGTTCTAGCTGAGTCCTACAATGAGCAGTTCTTC.

This clonotype appeared many times. V gene TRBV11-2 combines with J gene TRBJ1-1, with D tentatively TRBD1 (6 bases). Per germline, CDR1 SGHAT and CDR2 FQNNGV. The V end was cut by 4 bases, the J end by 8 bases, with 17 bases between. The CDR3 runs to 14 residues. The CDR3 spells CASSSPYNREEAFF. In nucleotides, the CDR3 is TGTGCCAGCAGCTCCCCGTATAACAGGGAAGAAGCTTTCTTT.

The chain combines TRBV28 with TRBJ2-7; TRBD2 is a possible D gene (7 bases). The length of the CDR3 is 16 residues. CDR1 and CDR2 (germline): MDHEN, SYDVKM. The ends were cut back, 7 bases at V and 4 bases at J, with 23 bases in the middle. CDR3 DNA sequence: TGTGCCAGCAAAGGAGATCGAGGGGGAGGGCCGTACGAGCAGTACTTC. Protein: CASKGDRGGGPYEQYF.

This clonotype was seen a few times. J is TRBJ1-2 and V is TRBV5-6; D is undetermined. There are 13 residues in the CDR3. V was pared by 5 bases and J by 4 bases, with 12 bases between. In germline, CDR1 is SGHDT, CDR2 YYEEEE. CDR3 region: CASRIGPSYGYTF. The CDR3 nucleotides read TGTGCCAGCAGGATTGGACCTTCCTATGGCTACACCTTC.

This clonotype was counted at least ten times. One end of the junction is discordant with germline, which a read error may explain. The chain employs TRBV5-1 and TRBJ2-1; 13 bases are shared with TRBD2. This CDR3 contains 15 residues. Germline CDR1 reads SGHRS; CDR2 reads YFSETQ. The DNA of the CDR3 is TGTGCCAGCAGCTTTGGACTAGCGGGAGACAATGAGCAGTTCTTC. It encodes CASSFGLAGDNEQFF. The full variable domain, rest sourced from reference TRBV5-1 and TRBJ2-1, is KAGVTQTPRYLIKTRGQQVTLSCSPISGHRSVSWYQQTPGQGLQFLFEYFSETQRNKGNFPGRFSGRQFSNSRSEMNVSTLELGDSALYLCASSFGLAGDNEQFFGPGTRLTVL.

The V and J genes are TRBV12-5 and TRBJ1-6; tentatively, D is TRBD1 (5 bases). Trimming left V 6 bases short and J 10 bases short, with 19 bases between. The CDR3 spans 15 residues. Germline V gene lookup returns CDR1 LGHNT and CDR2 FRNRAP. The CDR3 loop is CASGREGRGRSPLHF. CDR3 in DNA: TGTGCTAGTGGCCGGGAAGGGAGGGGTAGGTCACCCCTCCACTTT.

This clonotype appeared many times. The genes are TRBV27 and TRBJ2-7; 12 nucleotides match TRBD2. The CDR3 contains 15 residues. Germline assignment: CDR1 MNHEY and CDR2 SMNVEV (reference sequence). J was trimmed by 3 bases and V by 8 bases; bases with no gene match: 8. CDR3 sequence (DNA): TGTGCCAGCGGCTCGGGACTAGCGGGCAACTACGAGCAGTACTTC. Translated: CASGSGLAGNYEQYF.

This clonotype showed up just once. The chain couples TRBV11-2 to TRBJ1-6; D call uncertain. Trimming took 3 bases from V and 10 from J, leaving 16 bases between them. The germline V gene has CDR1 SGHAT and CDR2 FQNNGV. The CDR3 length is 15 residues. CDR3 bases: TGTGCCAGCAGCTTGGAGGGAGGGTTAGGATCACCCCTCCACTTT. Its translation is CASSLEGGLGSPLHF. The whole variable domain, filled in from reference TRBV11-2 and TRBJ1-6, reads EAGVAQSPRYKIIEKRQSVAFWCNPISGHATLYWYQQILGQGPKLLIQFQNNGVVDDSQLPKDRFSAERLKGVDSTLKIQPAKLEDSAVYLCASSLEGGLGSPLHFGNGTRLTVT.

The sample holds many counts of this clonotype. The chain has TRBV24-1 and TRBJ2-3; D perhaps matches TRBD2 (6 bases). The V end lost 4 bases, the J end lost 7 bases, and 20 bases lay between the germline ends. Germline V CDR1 and CDR2: KGHDR, SFDVKD. This CDR3 is built from 16 residues. The CDR3: CATSDPAAGPRNTQYF. CDR3 sequence (DNA): TGTGCCACCAGTGACCCGGCGGCGGGACCGAGGAATACGCAGTATTTT.

The J gene is TRBJ2-1, the V gene TRBV25-1, with 9 bases identical to TRBD2. Germline V gene sequence: CDR1 MGHDK, CDR2 SYGVNS. Losses at the gene ends were 4 bases for V and 7 bases for J; bases not matched to a gene: 5. The CDR3 is 14 amino acids. CDR3 region: CASSVAGEVNEQFF. The CDR3 coding sequence is TGTGCCAGCAGTGTAGCGGGAGAGGTTAATGAGCAGTTCTTC.